This paragraph covers one T cell receptor (beta chain) sequence. Terminally differentiated effector memory CD45RA+ cells were left out of the naive CD8 fraction, which was CD45RO-negative and positively selected for CCR7. The assay was run at deep level. Original handling: Filtering differed because ImmunoSEQ produced junction-only sequences that carried no quality scores. Data came from immunoSEQ multiplex PCR; TCRdb stores just in-frame clones and leaves some out. V, J and clone size were drawn from that table, and D and trimming were deduced from the DNA. The sample contains hundreds of thousands of clones, around 96% of which appear only once. This sample was taken from a study of shared clonotypes between healthy human individuals. Germline CDR1 MDHEN, CDR2 SYDVKM. The ends were cut back, 6 bases at V and 0 bases at J, with 8 bases in the middle. The CDR3 runs to 13 residues.

The receptor was derived from a woman between 25 and 40 years old in good health. The V and J genes are TRBV28 and TRBJ1-2; D ambiguous. Input material: naive CD8+ T cells sorted from blood. This CDR3 is CASSPETNYGYTF. The CDR3, as DNA: TGTGCCAGCAGCCCGGAAACTAACTATGGCTACACCTTC.